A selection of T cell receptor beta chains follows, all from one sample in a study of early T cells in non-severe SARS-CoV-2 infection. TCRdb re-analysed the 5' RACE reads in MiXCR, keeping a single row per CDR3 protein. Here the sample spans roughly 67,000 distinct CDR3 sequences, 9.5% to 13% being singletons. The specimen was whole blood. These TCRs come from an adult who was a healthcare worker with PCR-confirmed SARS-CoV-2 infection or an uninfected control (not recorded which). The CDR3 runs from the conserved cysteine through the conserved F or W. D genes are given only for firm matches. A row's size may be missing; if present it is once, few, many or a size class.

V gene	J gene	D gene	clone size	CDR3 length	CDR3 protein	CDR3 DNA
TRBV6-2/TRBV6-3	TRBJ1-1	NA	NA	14	CASSYGALNTEAFF	TGTGCCAGCAGTTACGGCGCGCTTAACACTGAAGCTTTCTTT
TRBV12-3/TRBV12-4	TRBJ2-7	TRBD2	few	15	CASSPRGAGGPYQYF	TGTGCCAGCAGTCCCCGAGGAGCGGGAGGGCCCTATCAGTACTTC
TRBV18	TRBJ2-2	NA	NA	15	CASSPQFANTGELFF	TGTGCCAGCTCACCCCAATTCGCGAACACCGGGGAGCTGTTTTTT
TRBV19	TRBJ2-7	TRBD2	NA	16	CASSPTGTSGSYEQYF	TGTGCCAGTAGTCCAACCGGGACTAGCGGATCCTACGAGCAGTACTTC
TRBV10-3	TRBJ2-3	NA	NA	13	CAIRGTRTDTQYF	TGTGCCATCAGGGGGACTCGCACAGATACGCAGTATTTT
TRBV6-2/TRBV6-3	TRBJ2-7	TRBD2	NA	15	CASSARTSGRSEQYF	TGTGCCAGCAGTGCACGCACTAGCGGGAGAAGCGAGCAGTACTTC
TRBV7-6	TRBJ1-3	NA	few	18	CASSPTWGEGGSGNTIYF	TGTGCCAGCAGCCCTACATGGGGGGAAGGCGGCTCTGGAAACACCATATATTTT
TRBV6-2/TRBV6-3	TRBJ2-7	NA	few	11	CASSPEGEQYF	TGTGCCAGCAGCCCCGAGGGGGAGCAGTACTTC
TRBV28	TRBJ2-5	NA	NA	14	CASSPTSGLETQYF	TGTGCCAGCAGTCCAACGTCAGGGTTAGAGACCCAGTACTTC
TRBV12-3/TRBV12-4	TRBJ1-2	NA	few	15	CASSFTLTPVGGYTF	TGTGCCAGCAGTTTTACCCTAACACCGGTCGGTGGCTACACCTTC
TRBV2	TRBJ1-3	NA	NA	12	CASSPSGNTIYF	TGTGCCAGCAGCCCGTCTGGAAACACCATATATTTT
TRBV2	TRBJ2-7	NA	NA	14	CASSVELEGYEQYF	TGTGCCAGCAGTGTTGAGCTAGAGGGCTACGAGCAGTACTTC
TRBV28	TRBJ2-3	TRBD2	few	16	CASSPWLAGRADTQYF	TGTGCCAGCAGCCCTTGGCTAGCGGGAAGGGCAGATACGCAGTATTTT
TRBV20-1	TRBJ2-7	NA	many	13	CSARDVRSYEQYF	TGCAGTGCTAGAGATGTCAGGTCCTACGAGCAGTACTTC
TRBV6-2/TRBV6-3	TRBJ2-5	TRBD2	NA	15	CASNRLAERQETQYF	TGTGCCAGCAACCGACTAGCGGAGAGGCAAGAGACCCAGTACTTC
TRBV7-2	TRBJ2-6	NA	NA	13	CASSLDPRDVLTF	TGTGCCAGCAGCTTGGACCCCAGGGACGTCCTGACTTTC
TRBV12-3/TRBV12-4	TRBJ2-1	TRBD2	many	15	CASSLGLAGGNEQFF	TGTGCCAGCAGCTTGGGACTAGCGGGAGGGAATGAGCAGTTCTTC
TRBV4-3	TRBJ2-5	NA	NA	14	CASSQDVRKETQYF	TGCGCCAGCAGCCAAGATGTCAGAAAAGAGACCCAGTACTTC
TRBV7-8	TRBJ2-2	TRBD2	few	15	CASSPGTRGTGELFF	TGTGCCAGCAGCCCCGGGACTAGAGGCACCGGGGAGCTGTTTTTT
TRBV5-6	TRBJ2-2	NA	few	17	CASSSTVRGEHTGELFF	TGTGCCAGCAGCTCCACCGTCAGGGGGGAACACACCGGGGAGCTGTTTTTT
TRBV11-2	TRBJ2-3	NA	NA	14	CASTFTPHTDTQYF	TGTGCCAGCACCTTCACCCCCCACACAGATACGCAGTATTTT
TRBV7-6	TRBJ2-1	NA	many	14	CASSFGQGYDEQFF	TGTGCCAGCAGCTTTGGTCAGGGGTATGATGAGCAGTTCTTC
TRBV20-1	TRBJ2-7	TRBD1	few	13	CSARDPGGYEQYF	TGCAGTGCTAGAGATCCAGGGGGATACGAGCAGTACTTC
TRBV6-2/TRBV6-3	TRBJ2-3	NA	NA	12	CASSSREDTQYF	TGTGCCAGCAGTTCCCGGGAAGATACGCAGTATTTT
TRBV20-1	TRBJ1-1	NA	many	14	CSAPGQTKNTEAFF	TGCAGTGCCCCAGGACAGACAAAGAACACTGAAGCTTTCTTT
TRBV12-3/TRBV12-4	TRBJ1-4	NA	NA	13	CASSLGSGHKLFF	TGTGCCAGCAGTTTAGGAAGTGGGCATAAACTGTTTTTT
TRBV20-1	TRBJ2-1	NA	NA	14	CSHRRRLLNNEQFF	TGCAGTCACCGACGAAGACTGTTAAACAATGAGCAGTTCTTC
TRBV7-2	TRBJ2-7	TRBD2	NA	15	CASSSTSGYSYEQYF	TGTGCCAGCAGCTCGACTAGCGGGTACTCCTACGAGCAGTACTTC
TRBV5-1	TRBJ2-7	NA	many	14	CASSLDPGLPEQYF	TGCGCCAGCAGCTTGGACCCCGGACTACCCGAGCAGTACTTC
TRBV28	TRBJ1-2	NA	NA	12	CASSTGRDGYTF	TGTGCCAGCAGCACAGGGAGGGATGGCTACACCTTC
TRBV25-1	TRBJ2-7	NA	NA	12	CASSESGYEQYF	TGTGCCAGCAGCGAATCCGGATACGAGCAGTACTTC
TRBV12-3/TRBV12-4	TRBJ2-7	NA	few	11	CASSARNEQYF	TGTGCCAGCAGTGCCAGGAACGAGCAGTACTTC
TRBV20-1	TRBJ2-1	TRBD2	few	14	CSATRTSGTHEQFF	TGCAGTGCTACCCGGACTAGCGGGACCCATGAGCAGTTCTTC
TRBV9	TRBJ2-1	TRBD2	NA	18	CASSPLLAGGISYNEQFF	TGTGCCAGCAGCCCTTTACTAGCGGGAGGTATATCCTACAATGAGCAGTTCTTC
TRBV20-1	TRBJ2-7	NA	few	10	CSAIYHEQYF	TGCAGTGCTATTTACCACGAGCAGTACTTC
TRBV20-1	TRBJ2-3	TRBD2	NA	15	CSATHPREGQDTQYF	TGCAGTGCTACCCACCCGCGGGAGGGCCAAGATACGCAGTATTTT
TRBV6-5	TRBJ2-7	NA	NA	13	CASSYSWGNEQYF	TGTGCCAGCAGTTACTCCTGGGGGAACGAGCAGTACTTC
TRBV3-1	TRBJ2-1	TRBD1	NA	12	CASSQGQGAQFF	TGTGCCAGCAGCCAGGGACAGGGGGCGCAGTTCTTC
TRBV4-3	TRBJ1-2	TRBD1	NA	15	CASSQARTGKDGYTF	TGCGCCAGCAGCCAAGCGAGGACAGGGAAAGATGGCTACACCTTC
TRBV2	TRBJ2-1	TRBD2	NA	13	CASSRLATGEQFF	TGTGCCAGCAGTCGACTAGCCACCGGGGAGCAGTTCTTC
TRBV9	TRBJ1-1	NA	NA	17	CASSAFSRLRPNTEAFF	TGTGCCAGCAGCGCGTTTAGCAGACTGCGGCCGAACACTGAAGCTTTCTTT
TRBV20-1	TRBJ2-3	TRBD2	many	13	CSASGGSTDTQYF	TGCAGTGCTAGCGGGGGGAGCACAGATACGCAGTATTTT
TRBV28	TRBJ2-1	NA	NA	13	CASSPTPRSEQFF	TGTGCCAGCAGTCCGACCCCCCGGAGTGAGCAGTTCTTC
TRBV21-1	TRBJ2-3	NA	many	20	CASSARPGQLPSGSTDTQYF	TGTGCCAGCAGCGCGCGCCCGGGACAGTTGCCTAGCGGGAGCACAGATACGCAGTATTTT
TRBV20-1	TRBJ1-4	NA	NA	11	CSARMGEKLFF	TGCAGTGCTAGAATGGGGGAAAAACTGTTTTTT
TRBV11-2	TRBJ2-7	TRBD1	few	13	CASSLGQGDEQYF	TGTGCCAGCAGCTTAGGACAGGGGGACGAGCAGTACTTC
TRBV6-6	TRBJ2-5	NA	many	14	CASSTRGGGETQYF	TGTGCCAGCAGTACCCGTGGGGGCGGGGAGACCCAGTACTTC
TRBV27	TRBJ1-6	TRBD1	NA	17	CASSLNPGGAYNSPLHF	TGTGCCAGCAGTCTGAACCCAGGGGGGGCCTATAATTCACCCCTCCACTTT
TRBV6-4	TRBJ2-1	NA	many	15	CASSESASSYNEQFF	TGTGCCAGCAGTGAGAGCGCTAGCTCCTACAATGAGCAGTTCTTC
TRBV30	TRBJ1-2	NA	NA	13	CAWSLQGFYGYTF	TGTGCCTGGAGTCTTCAGGGTTTCTATGGCTACACCTTC
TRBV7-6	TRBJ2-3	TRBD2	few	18	CASSRTSGSWWGTDTQYF	TGTGCCAGCAGCCGCACTAGCGGGTCGTGGTGGGGCACAGATACGCAGTATTTT
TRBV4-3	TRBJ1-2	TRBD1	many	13	CASSHEGADGYTF	TGCGCCAGCAGCCATGAGGGGGCCGATGGCTACACCTTC